This TCR beta chain appears in the sequencing data of a study of T cell responses to AZD1222 COVID-19 vaccine. Notes on the study in general: Breadth and depth of Spike-specific TCRs rose after two AZD1222 doses. Clonal diversity was possibly underestimated; the donors were predominantly white British and more often female. Repertoires in all cases were sampled only once the peak T cell response had passed. Seropositive AZD1222 recipients at baseline numbered only five or six.

TCRdb's table, derived via immunoSEQ multiplex PCR, lists solely in-frame clones and lacks some. Of roughly 170,000 clones in the sample, around 88% were seen once. Per germline, CDR1 MRHNA and CDR2 SNTAGT. There are 13 residues in the CDR3. With 4 bases clipped from V and 9 bases from J, the junction kept 4 bases outside the gene matches. There are a few counts of this clone. Its antigen is currently unknown. V gene TRBV6-4 combines with J gene TRBJ2-1; 9 positions agree with TRBD2. The sequence came from an adult in good health. This sample comprised peripheral blood, obtained on day 0 of AZD1222 vaccination. CDR3 coding DNA: TGTGCCAGCAGTGGGACTAGCGAGGGTGAGCAGTTCTTC. Translated: CASSGTSEGEQFF.